This is a list of T cell receptor beta chains from one sample in a study of T cell repertoires in cytomegalovirus infection. TCRdb reanalysed the reads using MiXCR and keeps one entry per CDR3 protein. Counted here are some 920,000 distinct CDR3 sequences, under 40% occurring once; the ten biggest clones make up roughly 13%. The antigens for these receptors are not known. The material was cultured CD8+ T cells from PBMCs, obtained from culture after CMV antigen stimulation. These receptors came from a human donor in good health (CMV status not recorded). Some clones in this sample may be carry-over from other donors' samples. Both conserved end residues are part of each CDR3. Each record gives: clone size, J gene, V gene, D gene, CDR3 protein, CDR3 DNA. A D gene is named only where the DNA matches it firmly. A clone size is listed for some rows: how often the clone was seen (once, few, many), or a class if it is expanded.

clone size: few; J gene: TRBJ1-1; V gene: TRBV6-1; D gene: TRBD1; CDR3 protein: CATGDGGTAHEAFF; CDR3 DNA: TGTGCCACCGGGGACGGGGGGACAGCTCACGAAGCTTTCTTT
clone size: NA; J gene: TRBJ1-4; V gene: TRBV20-1; D gene: TRBD1; CDR3 protein: CSAREYGTGAGKLFF; CDR3 DNA: TGCAGTGCTAGAGAATACGGGACAGGGGCCGGAAAACTGTTTTTT
clone size: many; J gene: TRBJ1-2; V gene: TRBV28; D gene: NA; CDR3 protein: CASSMVGGYTF; CDR3 DNA: TGTGCCAGCAGCATGGTAGGCGGCTACACCTTC
clone size: few; J gene: TRBJ2-3; V gene: TRBV7-9; D gene: TRBD2; CDR3 protein: CASSSPNSGDIDTQYF; CDR3 DNA: TGTGCCAGCAGCTCCCCCAACAGCGGGGATATTGATACGCAGTATTTT
clone size: NA; J gene: TRBJ1-1; V gene: TRBV19; D gene: NA; CDR3 protein: CASTLQGETEAFF; CDR3 DNA: TGTGCCAGTACCCTACAGGGTGAGACTGAAGCTTTCTTT
clone size: NA; J gene: TRBJ2-7; V gene: TRBV27; D gene: NA; CDR3 protein: CASSSTGHHHEQYF; CDR3 DNA: TGTGCCAGCAGTTCAACGGGACATCACCACGAGCAGTACTTC
clone size: NA; J gene: TRBJ2-5; V gene: TRBV6-1; D gene: NA; CDR3 protein: CASSGLRGRRGEKETQYF; CDR3 DNA: TGTGCCAGCAGTGGACTACGAGGCAGGCGGGGAGAAAAGGAGACCCAGTACTTC
clone size: many; J gene: TRBJ1-1; V gene: TRBV25-1; D gene: NA; CDR3 protein: CASPESNTEAFF; CDR3 DNA: TGTGCCAGCCCAGAATCGAACACTGAAGCTTTCTTT
clone size: few; J gene: TRBJ1-1; V gene: TRBV19; D gene: NA; CDR3 protein: CASSMGRGTEAFF; CDR3 DNA: TGTGCCAGTAGTATGGGCAGGGGCACTGAAGCTTTCTTT
clone size: NA; J gene: TRBJ2-5; V gene: TRBV20-1; D gene: NA; CDR3 protein: CSARGTGTPVQETQYF; CDR3 DNA: TGCAGTGCTAGAGGGACCGGGACACCGGTGCAAGAGACCCAGTACTTC
clone size: many; J gene: TRBJ1-5; V gene: TRBV7-8; D gene: NA; CDR3 protein: CASSTSETPYQPQHF; CDR3 DNA: TGTGCCAGCAGCACATCTGAGACACCGTATCAGCCCCAGCATTTT
clone size: NA; J gene: TRBJ2-6; V gene: TRBV7-9; D gene: NA; CDR3 protein: CASSPALGFGANVLTF; CDR3 DNA: TGTGCCAGCAGCCCGGCTTTGGGGTTTGGGGCCAACGTCCTGACTTTC
clone size: NA; J gene: TRBJ2-1; V gene: TRBV3-1; D gene: NA; CDR3 protein: CASSQEGATVLYNEQFF; CDR3 DNA: TGTGCCAGCAGCCAAGAGGGGGCAACAGTACTTTACAATGAGCAGTTCTTC
clone size: once; J gene: TRBJ1-2; V gene: TRBV27; D gene: NA; CDR3 protein: CASSPLQGDWYGYTF; CDR3 DNA: TGTGCCAGCAGTCCACTACAGGGTGACTGGTATGGCTACACCTTC
clone size: NA; J gene: TRBJ2-3; V gene: TRBV20-1; D gene: TRBD1; CDR3 protein: CSAFSPGQGFLDTQYF; CDR3 DNA: TGCAGTGCTTTCTCCCCGGGACAGGGTTTTTTAGATACGCAGTATTTT
clone size: NA; J gene: TRBJ2-2; V gene: TRBV29-1; D gene: NA; CDR3 protein: CSGGTETGELFF; CDR3 DNA: TGCAGCGGTGGCACCGAGACCGGGGAGCTGTTTTTT
clone size: NA; J gene: TRBJ2-7; V gene: TRBV6-6; D gene: NA; CDR3 protein: CASSTSIGYEQYF; CDR3 DNA: TGTGCCAGCAGCACCTCCATAGGCTACGAGCAGTACTTC
clone size: once; J gene: TRBJ1-2; V gene: TRBV28; D gene: NA; CDR3 protein: CASSLLQGSNYGYTF; CDR3 DNA: TGTGCCAGCAGTTTGTTACAGGGCTCTAACTATGGCTACACCTTC
clone size: many; J gene: TRBJ1-2; V gene: TRBV7-6; D gene: NA; CDR3 protein: CASSHRPGNYGYTF; CDR3 DNA: TGTGCCAGCAGCCATCGACCGGGAAACTATGGCTACACCTTC
clone size: NA; J gene: TRBJ2-7; V gene: TRBV6-2/TRBV6-3; D gene: TRBD2; CDR3 protein: CASSGQTRTIAGLEQYF; CDR3 DNA: TGTGCCAGCAGTGGACAAACTCGGACTATAGCGGGGCTCGAGCAGTACTTC
clone size: NA; J gene: TRBJ2-4; V gene: TRBV11-2; D gene: TRBD2; CDR3 protein: CASSLWTSGGPKNIQYF; CDR3 DNA: TGTGCCAGCAGCTTGTGGACTAGCGGGGGCCCTAAAAACATTCAGTACTTC
clone size: few; J gene: TRBJ1-1; V gene: TRBV29-1; D gene: NA; CDR3 protein: CSVSGSPIGEAFF; CDR3 DNA: TGCAGCGTCTCAGGGTCCCCAATTGGTGAAGCTTTCTTT
clone size: NA; J gene: TRBJ2-3; V gene: TRBV5-1; D gene: NA; CDR3 protein: CASSPQGWEEDTQYF; CDR3 DNA: TGCGCCAGCAGCCCCCAGGGGTGGGAGGAGGATACGCAGTATTTT
clone size: few; J gene: TRBJ1-1; V gene: TRBV12-5; D gene: NA; CDR3 protein: CASGLSPPGAFF; CDR3 DNA: TGTGCTAGTGGTTTGAGTCCTCCGGGAGCTTTCTTT
clone size: NA; J gene: TRBJ2-5; V gene: TRBV7-6; D gene: TRBD2; CDR3 protein: CANSLWGASGGPFPETQYF; CDR3 DNA: TGTGCCAACAGCTTATGGGGGGCTAGCGGGGGGCCATTTCCAGAGACCCAGTACTTC
clone size: few; J gene: TRBJ1-1; V gene: TRBV6-2/TRBV6-3; D gene: NA; CDR3 protein: CASSYSRRLNTEAFF; CDR3 DNA: TGTGCCAGCAGTTACTCGCGGAGACTGAACACTGAAGCTTTCTTT
clone size: NA; J gene: TRBJ2-2; V gene: TRBV19; D gene: TRBD2; CDR3 protein: CVSTDREGRLTGELFF; CDR3 DNA: TGTGTCAGTACCGATCGGGAGGGAAGGCTGACCGGGGAGCTGTTTTTT
clone size: few; J gene: TRBJ2-2; V gene: TRBV25-1; D gene: TRBD1; CDR3 protein: CASSELRTGFSGELFF; CDR3 DNA: TGTGCCAGCAGTGAATTGCGGACAGGGTTTTCCGGGGAGCTGTTTTTT
clone size: many; J gene: TRBJ1-2; V gene: TRBV11-3; D gene: NA; CDR3 protein: CASSSRNNYGYTF; CDR3 DNA: TGTGCCAGCAGCTCCCGAAATAACTATGGCTACACCTTC
clone size: NA; J gene: TRBJ2-3; V gene: TRBV7-6; D gene: NA; CDR3 protein: CASAEGPGSDTQYF; CDR3 DNA: TGTGCCAGCGCGGAGGGGCCTGGATCAGATACGCAGTATTTT
clone size: NA; J gene: TRBJ2-1; V gene: TRBV7-9; D gene: TRBD2; CDR3 protein: CASSPKFSGGLFF; CDR3 DNA: TGTGCCAGCAGCCCTAAGTTTAGCGGGGGGCTGTTCTTC
clone size: many; J gene: TRBJ1-2; V gene: TRBV28; D gene: TRBD1; CDR3 protein: CASSNAGTDNGYTF; CDR3 DNA: TGTGCCAGCAGTAACGCCGGGACAGACAATGGCTACACCTTC
clone size: NA; J gene: TRBJ2-1; V gene: TRBV6-2/TRBV6-3; D gene: NA; CDR3 protein: CASNPATGPPGYEQFF; CDR3 DNA: TGTGCCAGCAACCCCGCGACAGGACCCCCTGGTTATGAGCAGTTCTTC
clone size: few; J gene: TRBJ1-2; V gene: TRBV6-5; D gene: TRBD1; CDR3 protein: CASSYSIQGGPYGYTF; CDR3 DNA: TGTGCCAGCAGTTACTCGATCCAAGGGGGCCCCTATGGCTACACCTTC
clone size: NA; J gene: TRBJ1-4; V gene: TRBV7-9; D gene: NA; CDR3 protein: CASNPLATNEKLFF; CDR3 DNA: TGTGCCAGCAATCCTCTTGCAACTAATGAAAAACTGTTTTTT
clone size: NA; J gene: TRBJ1-6; V gene: TRBV27; D gene: NA; CDR3 protein: CASSLSRNSPLHF; CDR3 DNA: TGTGCCAGCAGTTTATCCCGAAATTCACCCCTCCACTTT